This T cell receptor (beta chain) was sequenced for a study of identical twins. The CDR3 length is 18 residues. Germline loops: CDR1 SGHRS, CDR2 YFSETQ. With V trimmed by 0 bases and J by 0 bases, 9 bases remained unmatched. TCRdb independently ran MiXCR on the 5' RACE reads; one entry per CDR3 protein. The table includes about 920,000 distinct CDR3 sequences, 12% detected once. This clonotype was counted ten times or more. These data were also filed under a second study, of yellow fever vaccine responses in identical twins.

The receptor's source is a woman aged 18-29 years in good health. The V gene is TRBV5-1, the J gene TRBJ1-2; 9 bases match TRBD1. The sequenced sample was PBMCs. This CDR3 reads CASSLEQGAAWANYGYTF. The CDR3, as DNA: TGCGCCAGCAGCTTGGAACAGGGGGCTGCTTGGGCTAACTATGGCTACACCTTC. Variable domain in full (rest from reference TRBV5-1 and TRBJ1-2): KAGVTQTPRYLIKTRGQQVTLSCSPISGHRSVSWYQQTPGQGLQFLFEYFSETQRNKGNFPGRFSGRQFSNSRSEMNVSTLELGDSALYLCASSLEQGAAWANYGYTFGSGTRLTVV.